The clone carrying this T cell receptor (beta chain) was detected only a few times. Its antigen remains unidentified. MiXCR, applied by TCRdb to the reads, yields one record per CDR3 protein. Among about 69,000 distinct CDR3 sequences listed, about 30% were seen once. The record originates from a study of T cell repertoires in cytomegalovirus infection. Trimming took 6 bases from V and 4 from J, leaving 14 bases between them. There are 14 residues in the CDR3. Looked up from germline, CDR1 is SGHTA and CDR2 is FQGNSA. Overall study results and limits: CMV-specific HLA-C-restricted TCR beta clonotypes dominated the ex vivo response.

The sequencing here drew on CD8+ T cells from cultured PBMCs, taken from culture after CMV antigen stimulation. This clonotype was obtained from a human donor in good health (CMV status not recorded). Some clones in this sample may be carry-over from other donors' samples. The chain has TRBV7-2 and TRBJ2-3; D is perhaps TRBD1 or TRBD2 (5 bases each). DNA of the CDR3: TGTGCCAGCAGTGAGTTCGGGACCCCAGATACGCAGTATTTT. This encodes CASSEFGTPDTQYF.